Ten or more counts support the clone carrying this T cell receptor beta chain. Its antigen is undetermined. This record belongs to a study of T-cell reconstitution after alpha-beta-depleted transplantation in children. Study-wide findings and caveats: Several hundred graft clones that had expanded were reportedly the source of alpha-beta T cells about two months after transplant. T cells produced anew were the main source of T-cell counts and diversity one year after transplant.

Preparation of the TCRbeta library was carried out with unique molecular identifiers. In TCRdb, the PCR reads were re-called with MiXCR into one record per CDR3 protein. The data hold 330,000 or so distinct CDR3 sequences, with around 9.1% observed a single time. The CDR3 totals 15 residues. V shed 7 bases, J shed 7 bases, and the junction held 11 bases outside the gene matches. The receptor was isolated from a boy in the first two years of life with acute myeloid leukemia, due to receive a stem cell transplant. Specimen: PBMCs, collected before TCRalphabeta/CD19-depleted stem cell transplant. The V gene is TRBV12-3 or TRBV12-4, the J gene TRBJ2-2, with TRBD2 matching 8 bases. This chain's CDR3 is CASKPGGGINGELFF. The CDR3 nucleotides are TGTGCCAGCAAACCGGGGGGGGGCATCAACGGGGAGCTGTTTTTT.